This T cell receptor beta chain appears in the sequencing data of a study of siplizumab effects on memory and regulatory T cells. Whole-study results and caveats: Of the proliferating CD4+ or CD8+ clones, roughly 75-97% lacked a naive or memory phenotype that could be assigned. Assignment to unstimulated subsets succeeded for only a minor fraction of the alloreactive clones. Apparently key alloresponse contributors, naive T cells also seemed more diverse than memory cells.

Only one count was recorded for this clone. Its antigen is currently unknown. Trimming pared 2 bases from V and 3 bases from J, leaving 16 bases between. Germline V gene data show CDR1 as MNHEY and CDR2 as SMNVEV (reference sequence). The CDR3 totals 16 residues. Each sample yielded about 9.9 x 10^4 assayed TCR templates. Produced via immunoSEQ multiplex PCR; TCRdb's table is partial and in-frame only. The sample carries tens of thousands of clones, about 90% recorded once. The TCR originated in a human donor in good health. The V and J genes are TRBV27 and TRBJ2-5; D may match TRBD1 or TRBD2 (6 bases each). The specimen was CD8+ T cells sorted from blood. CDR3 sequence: CASSLIGGGGEETQYF. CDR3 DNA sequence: TGTGCCAGCAGTTTAATCGGGGGCGGAGGAGAAGAGACCCAGTACTTC.